The 23 T cell receptor beta chains below were found in one sample sequenced in a study of shared clonotypes between healthy human individuals. Profiled with immunoSEQ multiplex PCR; TCRdb holds only in-frame clones, not every one. The data show around 600,000 clones, about 97% seen once. The material sequenced was naive CD4+ T cells sorted from blood. The subset is: CD45RA+ positively selected. The receptors stem from a woman in her 30s in good health.

The table lists this clone with a count of one. For the CDR3, the DNA is TGTGCCAGCAGTTACACAGGGCCTAGGACTGGCTACACCTTC. Amino acids: CASSYTGPRTGYTF. The J gene is TRBJ1-2, the V gene TRBV6-5; D is perhaps TRBD1 (6 bases). In germline, CDR1 is MNHEY, CDR2 SVGAGI. V lost 2 bases to trimming and J lost 7 bases, with 14 bases between them. The CDR3 is 14 amino acids.

The chain joins TRBV7-9 to TRBJ1-2, with D possibly matching TRBD1 (5 bases). Germline CDR1 is SEHNR and CDR2 is FQNEAQ (reference sequence). The CDR3 runs 15 residues. Deletions cut 0 bases from V and 0 bases from J, with 8 bases between. CDR3 nucleotide sequence: TGTGCCAGCAGCTTAGCAGGGGACCCTAACTATGGCTACACCTTC. This gives the protein CASSLAGDPNYGYTF.

The genes are TRBV2 and TRBJ1-5, with 7 bases identical to TRBD1. Germline V gene sequence: CDR1 SNHLY, CDR2 FYNNEI. Trimming took 4 bases from V and 2 from J; bases not matched to a gene: 2. There are 14 residues in the CDR3. The CDR3 loop is CASSVGQGNQPQHF. In DNA form, the CDR3 reads TGTGCCAGCAGTGTAGGACAGGGCAATCAGCCCCAGCATTTT.

The table lists this clone with a count of one. The CDR3 reads CASFGTSATDTQYF. The CDR3 DNA reads as TGTGCCAGCTTCGGCACCTCAGCCACAGATACGCAGTATTTT. The V and J genes are TRBV5-4 and TRBJ2-3; D is unclear. Germline values: CDR1 SGHNT, CDR2 YYREEE (reference sequence). The CDR3 sequence is 14 residues long. V was cut by 7 bases and J by 2 bases, with 14 bases left in between.

The chain couples TRBV7-6 to TRBJ1-3; TRBD1 might be the D (5 bases). Trimming removed 5 bases from V and 2 bases from J, with 16 bases in between. Looked up from germline, CDR1 is SGHVS and CDR2 is FNYEAQ. The CDR3 sequence is 16 residues long. CDR3 loop: CASSDHQGLPGNTIYF. As DNA, the CDR3 is TGTGCCAGCAGCGACCACCAGGGTCTTCCTGGAAACACCATATATTTT.

This clone was counted once. J is TRBJ2-7 and V is TRBV18, with TRBD2 matching over 7 bases. In germline, CDR1 is KGHSH, CDR2 LQKENI. The CDR3 has 15 amino acids. V lost 3 bases to trimming and J lost 6 bases; unmatched junction nucleotides: 11. For the CDR3, the DNA is TGTGCCAGCTCACCTCCCTCTGGACTAGGTGCCGAGCAGTACTTC. Protein: CASSPPSGLGAEQYF.

The rearrangement uses TRBV2 and TRBJ2-7, with D uncertain. CDR1 and CDR2 from the germline V gene are SNHLY and FYNNEI. V lost 7 bases and J 0 bases, leaving 13 bases between the germline ends. This CDR3 has 14 residues. CDR3 nucleotide sequence: TGTGCCAGCAAGTCGCAGCACACCTCCTACGAGCAGTACTTC. It codes for CASKSQHTSYEQYF.

V gene TRBV10-3 combines with J gene TRBJ2-7; D may correspond to TRBD1 or TRBD2 (5 bases each). The CDR3 runs to 16 residues. The V gene lost 6 bases and the J gene lost 6 bases, with 24 bases spanning the gap. Germline CDR1 and CDR2: ENHRY and SYGVKD. The CDR3, as DNA: TGTGCCATCAGCAAAACCAGGGAGCGGAGTCCCCTCGAGCAGTACTTC. This encodes CAISKTRERSPLEQYF.

This chain uses TRBV9 with TRBJ2-3, with TRBD2 matching 12 bases. The CDR3 contains 21 residues. Germline CDR1 reads SGDLS; CDR2 reads YYNGEE. V shed 4 bases and J 5 bases; nucleotides not matched to a gene: 23. DNA for the CDR3: TGTGCCAGCAGCCCAAAACAGGGACCGCACATGACTAGCGGGAGTGGAGATACGCAGTATTTT. Residues: CASSPKQGPHMTSGSGDTQYF.

The rearrangement uses TRBV5-1 and TRBJ2-1, with D perhaps TRBD1 (6 bases). V dropped 0 bases and J dropped 5 bases, with 12 bases sitting between them. CDR1 and CDR2 (germline): SGHRS, YFSETQ. The CDR3 is 15 residues long. Written as DNA, the CDR3 is TGCGCCAGCAGCTTGGCGACAGGTAAAGACAATGAGCAGTTCTTC. Its translation is CASSLATGKDNEQFF.

Notes on this clone: The junction does not match germline at one end; this may be a read error. V and J are TRBV19 and TRBJ2-1; 9 nucleotides match TRBD2. CDR1 and CDR2 from the germline V gene are LNHDA and SQIVND (reference sequence). There are 15 residues in the CDR3. In DNA form, the CDR3 reads TGTGCCGCCGCGGGAGGGCGGTCGGGTTACAATGAGCTGTTCTTC. It specifies CAAAGGRSGYNELFF.

V and J are TRBV28 and TRBJ2-1, with D unclear. Germline CDR1 and CDR2: MDHEN and SYDVKM. V was trimmed by 4 bases and J by 4 bases, leaving 14 bases between them. The CDR3 consists of 15 residues. CDR3 sequence (DNA): TGTGCCAGCAGTTCGATAAACTTACCGTACAATGAGCAGTTCTTC. The encoded protein is CASSSINLPYNEQFF.

For the CDR3, the DNA is TGCGCCAGCAGTGATGGACTATCCAATGAGCAGTTCTTC. It encodes CASSDGLSNEQFF. The V and J genes are TRBV5-1 and TRBJ2-1, with a tentative D call TRBD2 (6 bases). Germline V CDR1 and CDR2: SGHRS, YFSETQ. Trimming removed 5 bases from V and 6 bases from J, with 12 bases in between. The CDR3 loop spans 13 amino acids.

This chain connects TRBV4-1 to TRBJ1-2, with a weak D call TRBD1 (5 bases). CDR3 length: 14 amino acids. Germline assignment: CDR1 MGHRA and CDR2 YSYEKL. V was cut by 1 base and J by 2 bases, with 8 bases left in between. The CDR3 bases are TGCGCCAGCAGCCAAGCGGGGGGGAACTATGGCTACACCTTC. It is translated as CASSQAGGNYGYTF.

V usage is TRBV5-1 and J usage is TRBJ1-5, with D tentatively TRBD1 (5 bases). The CDR3 spans 17 residues. Per the germline V gene, CDR1 is SGHRS and CDR2 is YFSETQ. Trimming removed 1 base from V and 5 bases from J, with 19 bases in between. CDR3 in DNA: TGCGCCAGCAGCTTGAACGGGCACGGGGGAGGAGATCAGCCCCAGCATTTT. It is translated as CASSLNGHGGGDQPQHF.

This clone appeared once. This rearrangement joins TRBV2 to TRBJ2-5; 9 positions agree with TRBD1. The J call could be wrong; TRBJ2-7 is a better fit for the DNA end. The V gene's germline CDR1 is SNHLY and CDR2 FYNNEI. The CDR3 runs to 14 residues. The CDR3 coding sequence is TGTGCCAGCAGTCCCGGGACAGGGAGTAACGAGCAGTACTTC. Amino acids: CASSPGTGSNEQYF.

The J gene is TRBJ2-1, the V gene TRBV5-1; D unclear. Between the trimmed V and J ends, which lost 0 bases and 7 bases, there was a span of 17 bases. Germline V gives CDR1 SGHRS, CDR2 YFSETQ. The CDR3 sequence is 16 residues long. CDR3 protein: CASSLVVVASGNEQFF. CDR3 in DNA: TGCGCCAGCAGCTTGGTAGTAGTTGCCTCTGGGAATGAGCAGTTCTTC.

Concerning this clone: The same CDR3 can be traced to other DNA sequences in this sample. This chain uses TRBV18 with TRBJ2-5, with D unresolved. V lost 3 bases and J 1 base, leaving 3 bases between the germline ends. Germline CDR1 reads KGHSH; CDR2 reads LQKENI. The CDR3 has 12 residues. CDR3 coding DNA: TGTGCCAGCTCACCGGGCCAAGAGACCCAGTACTTC. Its protein product is CASSPGQETQYF.

The chain links TRBV7-6 to TRBJ2-5, with 7 nucleotides matching TRBD1. The CDR3 has 15 residues. With V trimmed by 5 bases and J by 5 bases, 11 bases remained unmatched. Germline V gene data show CDR1 as SGHVS and CDR2 as FNYEAQ. CDR3 in amino acids: CASSQEGQFFETQYF. The CDR3 nucleotides are TGTGCCAGCAGCCAAGAGGGACAGTTCTTTGAGACCCAGTACTTC.

This chain links TRBV7-2 with TRBJ2-7; TRBD1 might be the D (5 bases). The CDR3 runs to 12 residues. CDR1 and CDR2 from the germline V gene are SGHTA and FQGNSA. V dropped 2 bases and J dropped 3 bases, with 5 bases sitting between them. CDR3 nucleotide sequence: TGTGCCAGCAGCTTACAGGGCTACGAGCAGTACTTC. Translated, it gives CASSLQGYEQYF.

The V and J genes are TRBV19 and TRBJ1-5; D is ambiguous. Looked up from germline, CDR1 is LNHDA and CDR2 is SQIVND (reference sequence). CDR3 length: 16 amino acids. V lost 5 bases, J lost 3 bases, and 17 bases lay in between. Here the CDR3 reads CASSYIVGSPNQPQHF. CDR3 bases: TGTGCCAGTAGTTATATCGTCGGTTCACCCAATCAGCCCCAGCATTTT.

The J gene is TRBJ1-6, the V gene TRBV2, with D perhaps matching TRBD1 (5 bases). Trimming pared 7 bases from V and 7 bases from J, leaving 14 bases between. The germline V gene encodes CDR1 SNHLY and CDR2 FYNNEI. This CDR3 comprises 14 residues. CDR3 sequence (DNA): TGTGCCAGCATTCGGGACCGCCAAAATTCACCCCTCCACTTT. It is translated as CASIRDRQNSPLHF.

The chain is built from TRBV2 and TRBJ2-5; 9 bases are shared with TRBD1. The DNA end is more similar to TRBJ2-7, so the J call may be wrong. Germline V gene sequence: CDR1 SNHLY, CDR2 FYNNEI. CDR3 length: 14 amino acids. CDR3 region: CASKEDRGRYEQYF. In DNA, the CDR3 is TGTGCCAGCAAAGAGGACAGGGGTCGTTACGAGCAGTACTTC.